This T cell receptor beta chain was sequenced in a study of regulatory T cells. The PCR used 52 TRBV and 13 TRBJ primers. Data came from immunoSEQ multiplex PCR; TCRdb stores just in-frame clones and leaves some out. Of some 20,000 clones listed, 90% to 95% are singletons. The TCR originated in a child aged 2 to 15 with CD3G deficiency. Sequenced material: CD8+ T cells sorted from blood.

The CDR3 DNA reads TGTGCCAGTCAGTCGCTGGGCACTGAAGCTTTCTTT. Translating gives CASQSLGTEAFF. The J gene is TRBJ1-1, the V gene TRBV19; unclear D gene. In germline, CDR1 is LNHDA, CDR2 SQIVND (reference sequence). This CDR3 has 12 residues. V was shortened by 8 bases and J by 4 bases, with 11 bases between the two germline ends.